This T cell receptor beta chain was sequenced in a study of response to subunit inactivated influenza vaccine. TCRdb used MiXCR to reprocess the RT-PCR reads, holding one entry per CDR3 protein. The sample gives 250,000 to 350,000 distinct CDR3 sequences, about 20% of which show up once; about 9.3% is in the top ten. This clonotype was observed a handful of times. Its cognate antigen is unknown. From germline, CDR1 is MNHEY and CDR2 SVGAGI. The ends were cut back, 2 bases at V and 7 bases at J, with 11 bases in the middle. There are 13 residues in the CDR3. General study points: Authors suggested each seasonal influenza vaccination recruits few new T cells.

The V gene is TRBV6-5, the J gene TRBJ1-2, with D perhaps matching TRBD1 (5 bases). The source of this sequence is a man between 50 and 70 years old who received an inactivated influenza vaccine. The sample in question was PBMCs from blood, obtained approximately 20 months after vaccination. CDR3 in amino acids: CASSYGSGGGYTF. The CDR3, as DNA: TGTGCCAGCAGTTACGGGAGCGGGGGTGGCTACACCTTC.